Sequencing of this T cell receptor beta chain was carried out in a study of blood T cell repertoires in COVID-19. Background on the study: Sites in the United States, Italy and Spain provided acute and convalescent COVID-19 samples.

Authors' processing steps: Quantification of nucleated cells was approximated via reference gene primer amplification. TCRdb's table, derived via immunoSEQ multiplex PCR, lists solely in-frame clones and lacks some. V and J calls and clone size come straight from that table; D and trimming were deduced from the DNA. Of some 490,000 clones listed, approximately 91% are singletons. Clinical history as reported by participants underpinned cohort assignment. All recovered Cohort 3 donors got two negative PCRs, got clearance, or saw symptom resolution. The CDR3 covers 16 residues. The germline V gene has CDR1 MGHRA and CDR2 YSYEKL. V lost 2 bases and J lost 7; bases outside the gene matches: 9.

The sample was PBMCs or T cells enriched from blood (not recorded which). The chain is built from TRBV4-1 and TRBJ1-4; 8 bases are a match to TRBD1. The receptor was derived from a woman aged 55-69 years who had recovered from COVID-19. The DNA of the CDR3 is TGCGCCAGCAGCCAATCCCTACAGGGGGTGAGTGAAAAACTGTTTTTT. Translation: CASSQSLQGVSEKLFF.